These 28 T cell receptor beta chains were sequenced from one sample in a study of blood T cell repertoires in COVID-19 (dated by TCRdb to 2019 to 2021). The method behind the library was the immunoSEQ multiplex PCR assay. This is the immuneACCESS table as TCRdb keeps it, with only in-frame sequences that have V and J called. A part of the clones is gone; compared with another copy, unresolved V genes explain less than half, and the rest is unexplained. Here the sample has 210,000 or so clones; about 90% occur a single time. The ten largest clones capture less than 3.5% of the sample. Specimen: peripheral blood. The receptors originated from a woman in her sixties or seventies with acute or convalescent COVID-19.

V gene TRBV11-2 combines with J gene TRBJ2-2, with 7 bases matching TRBD1. Germline V lookup: CDR1 SGHAT, CDR2 FQNNGV. V lost 2 bases to trimming and J lost 0 bases; unmatched junction nucleotides: 9. The CDR3 has 18 residues. CDR3 region: CASSLPPGGYANTGELFF. Written as DNA, the CDR3 is TGTGCCAGCAGCTTACCCCCAGGGGGATACGCGAACACCGGGGAGCTGTTTTTT.

This clone was counted only a few times. The rearrangement links TRBV10-3 to TRBJ1-2; 11 bases map to TRBD1. J gave up 2 bases and V 3 bases, and 5 bases lay outside the gene matches. The CDR3 contains 16 residues. Germline V CDR1 and CDR2: ENHRY, SYGVKD. Here the CDR3 reads CAISDPRDRGNYGYTF. DNA for the CDR3: TGTGCCATCAGTGACCCACGGGACAGGGGGAACTATGGCTACACCTTC.

The chain employs TRBV10-1 and TRBJ1-1, with 8 nucleotides matching TRBD1. Unmatched junction bases numbered 17, after V lost 6 bases and J lost 11 bases. Germline loops: CDR1 WNHNN, CDR2 SYGVQD (reference sequence). The CDR3 sequence is 15 residues long. CDR3 DNA: TGCGCCAGCAGCCCGAGCGGGACAGGAGGGGGGCGGGCTTTCTTT. It encodes CASSPSGTGGGRAFF.

This chain links TRBV7-2 with TRBJ1-5; 7 bases fit TRBD1. J was trimmed by 7 bases and V by 0 bases; bases with no gene match: 6. The CDR3 loop spans 15 amino acids. Germline V CDR1 and CDR2: SGHTA, FQGNSA. The CDR3 sequence is CASSLALRGGQPQHF. CDR3 sequence (DNA): TGTGCCAGCAGCTTAGCGCTACGAGGGGGCCAGCCCCAGCATTTT.

The chain links TRBV7-2 to TRBJ1-2, with D hard to call. This CDR3 comprises 13 residues. The germline V gene has CDR1 SGHTA and CDR2 FQGNSA. Trimming cost V 3 bases and J 8 bases, with 13 bases left between them. CDR3 nucleotides: TGTGCCAGCAGCTTCTGGCAGGAAGGAGGCTACACCTTC. This encodes CASSFWQEGGYTF.

The chain carries TRBV7-2 and TRBJ1-2; D uncertain. Germline CDR1 reads SGHTA; CDR2 reads FQGNSA. Trimming stripped 1 base from V and 4 bases from J, with 13 bases between. This CDR3 region has 15 residues. The CDR3, as DNA: TGTGCCAGCAGCTTAGAGCGACCGGCCGTCTATGGCTACACCTTC. Amino acids: CASSLERPAVYGYTF.

The genes are TRBV5-4 and TRBJ1-2; D is ambiguous. This CDR3 is 13 amino acids long. Germline CDR1 SGHNT, CDR2 YYREEE (reference sequence). Trimming stripped 4 bases from V and 2 bases from J, with 9 bases between. The CDR3 nucleotides are TGTGCCAGCAGCCTTGGCAGGAACTATGGCTACACCTTC. It encodes CASSLGRNYGYTF.

The chain uses TRBV27 and TRBJ2-4, with 11 bases matching TRBD1. The length of the CDR3 is 15 residues. Per germline, CDR1 MNHEY and CDR2 SMNVEV (reference sequence). V was clipped by 11 bases and J by 3 bases; unmatched bases: 9. The CDR3 protein is CASGTGGTGKNIQYF. In nucleotides, the CDR3 is TGTGCCTCAGGGACAGGGGGGACAGGCAAAAACATTCAGTACTTC.

This rearrangement joins TRBV5-6 to TRBJ2-7, with TRBD1 matching 9 bases. The V segment lost 4 bases and the J segment 1 base; nucleotides outside the gene matches: 3. Germline V gene data show CDR1 as SGHDT and CDR2 as YYEEEE. The CDR3 totals 14 residues. The CDR3: CASSRDRASYEQYF. CDR3 bases: TGTGCCAGCAGCCGGGACAGGGCATCCTACGAGCAGTACTTC.

This chain connects TRBV15 to TRBJ1-3, with D unclear. Looked up from germline, CDR1 is LNHNV and CDR2 is YYDKDF (reference sequence). The CDR3 length is 15 residues. Trimming removed 1 base from V and 1 base from J, with 8 bases in between. In nucleotides, the CDR3 is TGTGCCACCAGCAGAGGTCTGTCTTCTGGAAACACCATATATTTT. This sequence encodes CATSRGLSSGNTIYF.

This clone was observed a handful of times. This chain connects TRBV6-6 to TRBJ2-3; 10 bases match TRBD2. The V gene end was trimmed by 5 bases and the J gene end by 1 base; junction bases not matched to a gene: 6. Germline CDR1 is MNHNY and CDR2 is SVGAGI (reference sequence). This CDR3 region has 16 residues. CDR3 nucleotides: TGTGCCAGCAGTCCTAGCGGGAGTATGGGCACAGATACGCAGTATTTT. It translates to CASSPSGSMGTDTQYF.

The chain employs TRBV7-2 and TRBJ2-7, with no clear D. V lost 0 bases to trimming and J lost 3 bases, with 12 bases between them. Germline CDR1 and CDR2: SGHTA and FQGNSA. The CDR3 has 15 amino acids. The CDR3 DNA follows: TGTGCCAGCAGCTTAGCAGGCGGCTCGAACTACGAGCAGTACTTC. Protein sequence: CASSLAGGSNYEQYF.

CDR3 sequence reads: CASRATGYNYGYTF. DNA of the CDR3: TGCGCCAGCCGGGCGACAGGTTATAACTATGGCTACACCTTC. J is TRBJ1-2 and V is TRBV4-1, with D maybe TRBD1 (6 bases). The CDR3 length is 14 residues. Germline values: CDR1 MGHRA, CDR2 YSYEKL. V was trimmed by 8 bases and J by 1 base, leaving 14 bases between them.

The CDR3 coding sequence is TGTGCCAGCAAACCCTACGGTGAGGCAAGCTACACCTTC. Translation: CASKPYGEASYTF. The chain recombines TRBV6-5 with TRBJ1-2, with D unclear. V was cut by 7 bases and J by 9 bases, with 18 bases left in between. The CDR3 has 13 residues. Germline CDR1 and CDR2: MNHEY and SVGAGI.

This chain connects TRBV5-6 to TRBJ2-1; TRBD1 aligns across 7 bases. Unmatched junction bases numbered 8, after V lost 2 bases and J lost 3 bases. This CDR3 region has 16 residues. The germline gives CDR1 SGHDT, CDR2 YYEEEE. The CDR3 region is CASSFSTGSIYNEQFF. The CDR3 coding sequence is TGTGCCAGCAGCTTTTCGACAGGGAGTATCTACAATGAGCAGTTCTTC.

The chain links TRBV30 to TRBJ1-6; 7 bases agree with TRBD1. The CDR3 spans 13 residues. Looked up from germline, CDR1 is GTSNPN and CDR2 is SVGIG (reference sequence). J gave up 9 bases and V 5 bases, and 7 bases lay outside the gene matches. CDR3 protein: CAWADRETSPLHF. CDR3 DNA sequence: TGTGCCTGGGCCGACAGGGAGACTTCACCCCTCCACTTT.

V usage is TRBV24-1 and J usage is TRBJ2-2; D unresolved. The germline V and J ends were trimmed by 2 bases and 1 base, with 13 bases remaining between them. The CDR3 covers 17 residues. The V gene's germline CDR1 is KGHDR and CDR2 SFDVKD. CDR3 DNA sequence: TGTGCCACCAGTGATTCCTCGGCGGTCTGGAACACCGGGGAGCTGTTTTTT. Translated, it gives CATSDSSAVWNTGELFF.

V gene TRBV25-1 combines with J gene TRBJ2-7, with TRBD2 as a possible D gene (5 bases). Per the germline V gene, CDR1 is MGHDK and CDR2 is SYGVNS. V lost 3 bases and J lost 4, with 22 bases in between. The CDR3 has 17 residues. Here the CDR3 reads CASSEPPRSGGIYEQYF. CDR3 nucleotides: TGTGCCAGCAGTGAGCCTCCCCGGAGCGGCGGTATTTACGAGCAGTACTTC.

The V call is TRBV19, the J call TRBJ1-5; 9 bases map to TRBD1. The germline V gene encodes CDR1 LNHDA and CDR2 SQIVND (reference sequence). The CDR3 runs to 15 residues. The junction had 0 bases not matched to a gene; V was cut back by 1 base and J by 2 bases. CDR3 loop: CASSIGQGGNQPQHF. The CDR3 DNA sequence: TGTGCCAGTAGTATAGGACAGGGGGGCAATCAGCCCCAGCATTTT. Variable domain in full (rest from reference TRBV19 and TRBJ1-5): DGGITQSPKYLFRKEGQNVTLSCEQNLNHDAMYWYRQDPGQGLRLIYYSQIVNDFQKGDIAEGYSVSREKKESFPLTVTSAQKNPTAFYLCASSIGQGGNQPQHFGDGTRLSIL.

V and J are TRBV28 and TRBJ1-3; TRBD1 matches at 8 bases. Losses at the gene ends were 6 bases for V and 4 bases for J; bases not matched to a gene: 8. Germline V CDR1 and CDR2: MDHEN, SYDVKM. The CDR3 has 15 residues. CDR3 bases: TGTGCCAGCAGCCCCCGGACAGGGCCGGGAAACACCATATATTTT. This encodes CASSPRTGPGNTIYF.

The chain recombines TRBV12-3 or TRBV12-4 with TRBJ2-1; D is tentatively TRBD1 or TRBD2 (7 bases each). The ends were cut back, 10 bases at V and 4 bases at J, with 11 bases in the middle. The CDR3 is 12 residues long. Here the CDR3 DNA reads TGTGCCACCAGGGGGGGGTACAATGAGCAGTTCTTC. This encodes CATRGGYNEQFF.

The CDR3 is CASSEALRNYNEQFF. The CDR3 coding sequence is TGTGCCAGCAGTGAAGCGCTCAGGAACTACAATGAGCAGTTCTTC. The chain has TRBV2 and TRBJ2-1, with no clear D. The V gene's germline CDR1 is SNHLY and CDR2 FYNNEI. V lost 0 bases and J 3 bases, leaving 9 bases between the germline ends. The CDR3 runs to 15 residues.

The V and J genes are TRBV11-2 and TRBJ1-1; 7 bases match TRBD1. CDR3 length equals 14 residues. V was clipped by 7 bases and J by 3 bases; unmatched bases: 8. The V gene's germline CDR1 is SGHAT and CDR2 FQNNGV. The CDR3: CASTKTGRDTEAFF. For the CDR3, the DNA is TGTGCCAGCACGAAGACAGGGCGGGACACTGAAGCTTTCTTT.

The chain uses TRBV19 and TRBJ2-2; 9 bases align to TRBD2. Germline V gene data show CDR1 as LNHDA and CDR2 as SQIVND (reference sequence). This CDR3 has 16 residues. V lost 1 base to trimming and J lost 0 bases; unmatched junction nucleotides: 0. The CDR3 nucleotides read TGTGCCAGTAGTATAGGACTAGCGGCGAACACCGGGGAGCTGTTTTTT. Its protein is CASSIGLAANTGELFF.

The rearrangement uses TRBV19 and TRBJ2-3; D gene uncertain. V gave up 3 bases and J gave up 9 bases, with 13 bases separating them. CDR1 is LNHDA and CDR2 is SQIVND in the germline V gene (reference sequence). The CDR3 is 13 residues long. The CDR3 region is CASSMGPLETQYF. CDR3 DNA sequence: TGTGCCAGTAGTATGGGCCCCCTTGAAACGCAGTATTTT. Full variable domain (remainder filled in from reference TRBV19 and TRBJ2-3): DGGITQSPKYLFRKEGQNVTLSCEQNLNHDAMYWYRQDPGQGLRLIYYSQIVNDFQKGDIAEGYSVSREKKESFPLTVTSAQKNPTAFYLCASSMGPLETQYFGPGTRLTVL.

This chain connects TRBV9 to TRBJ1-2; the match to TRBD1 covers 9 bases. This CDR3 is 13 amino acids long. V was clipped by 4 bases and J by 4 bases; unmatched bases: 2. Germline values: CDR1 SGDLS, CDR2 YYNGEE. In DNA, the CDR3 is TGTGCCAGCAGCCGGGACAGGGTCTATGGCTACACCTTC. Protein: CASSRDRVYGYTF.

This chain links TRBV28 with TRBJ1-1, with TRBD1 matching 7 bases. CDR1 MDHEN and CDR2 SYDVKM come from the germline V gene. The CDR3 covers 16 residues. With V trimmed by 5 bases and J by 2 bases, 11 bases remained unmatched. The CDR3 DNA follows: TGTGCCAGCAGTCATAGGGGCGGGACAGTCAACACTGAAGCTTTCTTT. Its translation: CASSHRGGTVNTEAFF.

The genes are TRBV18 and TRBJ2-7, with D uncertain. The germline V gene encodes CDR1 KGHSH and CDR2 LQKENI. This CDR3 region has 12 residues. V lost 2 bases and J 1 base, leaving 3 bases between the germline ends. The CDR3 nucleotides read TGTGCCAGCTCACCAGAGTCCTACGAGCAGTACTTC. Encoded protein: CASSPESYEQYF.